A few counts support the clone carrying this T cell receptor (delta chain). It is likely a read error: a sequence one base away is far more abundant. The sample contains more than one DNA sequence encoding this CDR3. These data come from a study of γδ T cells in repeated Plasmodium falciparum infection. V lost 1 base to trimming and J lost 8 bases; unmatched junction nucleotides: 19. Germline V lookup: CDR1 GEAIGNYY, CDR2 EKD. The CDR3 spans 19 residues. Vgamma9/Vdelta2+ and Vdelta2-negative gammadelta T cells were flow-sorted from PBMC for bulk sequencing. TCRdb redid clone calling on the multiplex PCR reads using CATT. The repertoire holds 90,000 to 95,000 delta-chain clones, with approximately 1% as singletons.

Specimen: gamma-delta T cells from blood. The clonotype comes from a pool of human donors (malaria-infected and uninfected, not separated). This chain joins TRDV2 and TRDJ1, with 12 bases aligning to TRDD3. The J gene, absent from TCRdb, was called here by matching the DNA to germline. The CDR3: CACDTVLGDTINTFPKLIF. CDR3 DNA: TGTGCCTGTGACACTGTACTGGGGGATACTATCAATACCTTCCCCAAACTCATCTTT.